This TCR beta chain derives from a study of metastatic and nonmetastatic thyroid tumors. General study results and limits: Malignant thyroid tumors reportedly exceeded benign nodules significantly in TCR beta diversity, with the difference appearing in blood and tumor.

Authors' analysis steps: For papillary thyroid cancer, a distant-metastasis classifier was constructed from CDR3 differences observed across clinicopathological groups. TCRdb reanalyzed the PCR reads with MiXCR. TCRdb assigned the V and J calls; the authors' analysis was not used. The data show about 15,000 clones, about a third seen once. Not a single patient had been given any form of treatment at any point before undergoing thyroid surgery. As concerns this clone: Its matching antigen is unknown. One end of the junction is discordant with germline, which a read error may explain.

Looked up from germline, CDR1 is LGHDT and CDR2 is YNNKEL (reference sequence). CDR3 length equals 15 residues. The chain employs TRBV3-1 and TRBJ2-6; perhaps TRBD1 as D (5 bases). The clonotype comes from a male donor with papillary thyroid cancer or a benign thyroid nodule (not recorded which). Some clones in this sample may be carry-over from other donors' samples. The sequencing sample was made of tumor tissue. The CDR3 loop is CPSSQVSSGANVPTF. The CDR3 DNA is TGTCCCAGCAGCCAAGTAAGCTCTGGGGCCAACGTCCCGACTTTC.